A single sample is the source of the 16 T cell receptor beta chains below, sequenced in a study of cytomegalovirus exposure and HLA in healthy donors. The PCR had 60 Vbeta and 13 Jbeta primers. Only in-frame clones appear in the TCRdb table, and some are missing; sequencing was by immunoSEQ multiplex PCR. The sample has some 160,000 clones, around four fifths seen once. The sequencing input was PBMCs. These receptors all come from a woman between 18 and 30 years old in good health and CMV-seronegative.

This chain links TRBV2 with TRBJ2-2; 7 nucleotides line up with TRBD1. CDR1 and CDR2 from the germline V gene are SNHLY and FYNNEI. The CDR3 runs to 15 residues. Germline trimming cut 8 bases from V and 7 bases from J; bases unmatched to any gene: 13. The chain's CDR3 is CASRRGGQDLGELFF. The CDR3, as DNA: TGTGCCAGCCGGAGAGGGGGCCAAGACCTCGGGGAGCTGTTTTTT.

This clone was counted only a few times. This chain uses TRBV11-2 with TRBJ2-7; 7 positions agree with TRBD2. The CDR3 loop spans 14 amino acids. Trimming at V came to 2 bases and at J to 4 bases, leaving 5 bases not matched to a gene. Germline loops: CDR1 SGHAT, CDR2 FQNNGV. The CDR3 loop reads CASSLRRGGYEQYF. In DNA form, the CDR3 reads TGTGCCAGCAGCTTAAGGAGGGGAGGGTACGAGCAGTACTTC.

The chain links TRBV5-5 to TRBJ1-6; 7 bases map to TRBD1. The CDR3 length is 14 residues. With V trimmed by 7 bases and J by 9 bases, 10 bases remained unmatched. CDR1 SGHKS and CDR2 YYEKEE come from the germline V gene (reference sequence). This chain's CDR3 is CASGKTGRFSPLHF. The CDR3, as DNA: TGTGCCAGCGGGAAGACAGGGAGGTTTTCACCCCTCCACTTT. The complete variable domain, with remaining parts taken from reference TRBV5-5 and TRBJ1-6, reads DAGVTQSPTHLIKTRGQQVTLRCSPISGHKSVSWYQQVLGQGPQFIFQYYEKEERGRGNFPDRFSARQFPNYSSELNVNALLLGDSALYLCASGKTGRFSPLHFGNGTRLTVT.

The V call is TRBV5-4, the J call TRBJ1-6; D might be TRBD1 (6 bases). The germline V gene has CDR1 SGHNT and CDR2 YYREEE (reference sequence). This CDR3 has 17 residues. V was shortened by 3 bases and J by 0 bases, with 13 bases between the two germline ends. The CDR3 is CASSSGQRSSYNSPLHF. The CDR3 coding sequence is TGTGCCAGCAGCTCTGGACAGCGGAGCTCCTATAATTCACCCCTCCACTTT.

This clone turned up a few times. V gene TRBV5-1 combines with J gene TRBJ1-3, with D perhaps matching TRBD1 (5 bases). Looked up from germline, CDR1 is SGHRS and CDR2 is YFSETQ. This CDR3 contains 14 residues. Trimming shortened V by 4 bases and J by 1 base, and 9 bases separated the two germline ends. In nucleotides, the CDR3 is TGCGCCAGCAGCGGGGGGGGTTCTGGAAACACCATATATTTT. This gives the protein CASSGGGSGNTIYF.

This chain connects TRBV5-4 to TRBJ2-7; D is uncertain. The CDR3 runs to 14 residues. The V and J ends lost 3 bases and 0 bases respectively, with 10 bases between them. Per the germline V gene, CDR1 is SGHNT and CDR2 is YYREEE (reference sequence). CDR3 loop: CASSSSDSSYEQYF. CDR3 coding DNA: TGTGCCAGCAGCTCCTCCGATAGCTCCTACGAGCAGTACTTC.

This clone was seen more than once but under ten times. The CDR3 bases are TGTGCCAGCAGCTTTCCGGGACAACACCAAGAGACCCAGTACTTC. Its translation: CASSFPGQHQETQYF. The chain links TRBV11-1 to TRBJ2-5; D possibly corresponds to TRBD1 (6 bases). This CDR3 has 15 amino acids. V was trimmed by 3 bases and J by 0 bases, leaving 11 bases between them. The germline V gene has CDR1 SGHAT and CDR2 FQDESV (reference sequence).

This CDR3 reads CASSLRGIQETQYF. CDR3 in DNA: TGTGCCAGCAGCTTACGAGGAATACAAGAGACCCAGTACTTC. The chain combines TRBV5-6 with TRBJ2-5; D ambiguous. Trimming took off 2 bases at V and 2 bases at J, with 10 bases between the two ends. Germline-derived CDR1 and CDR2 are SGHDT and YYEEEE. The CDR3 runs to 14 residues. Looking up the rest from reference TRBV5-6 and TRBJ2-5 gives the full variable domain: DAGVTQSPTHLIKTRGQQVTLRCSPKSGHDTVSWYQQALGQGPQFIFQYYEEEERQRGNFPDRFSGHQFPNYSSELNVNALLLGDSALYLCASSLRGIQETQYFGPGTRLLVL.

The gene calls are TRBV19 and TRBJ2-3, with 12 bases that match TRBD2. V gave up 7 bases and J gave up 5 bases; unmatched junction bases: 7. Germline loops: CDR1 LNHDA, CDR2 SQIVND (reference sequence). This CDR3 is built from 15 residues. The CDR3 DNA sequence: TGTGCCAGTAAATCTAGCGGGGGGGCCAAAGATACGCAGTATTTT. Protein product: CASKSSGGAKDTQYF.

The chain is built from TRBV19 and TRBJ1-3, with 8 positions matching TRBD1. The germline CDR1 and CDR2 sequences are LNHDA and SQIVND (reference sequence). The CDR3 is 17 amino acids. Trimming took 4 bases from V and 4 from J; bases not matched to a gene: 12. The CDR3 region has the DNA TGTGCCAGTAGTACAGTAACTCAGGGGGCTAAAGGAAACACCATATATTTT. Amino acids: CASSTVTQGAKGNTIYF.

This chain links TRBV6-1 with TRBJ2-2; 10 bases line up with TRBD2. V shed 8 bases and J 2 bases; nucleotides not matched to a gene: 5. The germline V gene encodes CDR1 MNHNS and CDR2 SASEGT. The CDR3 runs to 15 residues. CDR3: CASLRTSGNTGELFF. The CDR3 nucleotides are TGTGCCAGCTTAAGGACTAGCGGTAACACCGGGGAGCTGTTTTTT.

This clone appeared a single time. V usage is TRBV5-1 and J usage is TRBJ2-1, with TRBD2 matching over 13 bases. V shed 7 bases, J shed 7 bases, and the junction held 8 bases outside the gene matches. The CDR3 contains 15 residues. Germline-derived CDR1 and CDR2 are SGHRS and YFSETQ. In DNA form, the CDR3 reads TGCGCCAGCCACGCAACTAGCGGGGGGGCGAATGAGCAGTTCTTC. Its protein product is CASHATSGGANEQFF.

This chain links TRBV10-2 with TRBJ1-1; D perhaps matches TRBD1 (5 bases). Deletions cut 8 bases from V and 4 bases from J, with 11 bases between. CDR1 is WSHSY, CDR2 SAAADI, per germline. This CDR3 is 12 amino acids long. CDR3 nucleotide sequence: TGCGCCAGCTGGTCAGGGATCACTGAAGCTTTCTTT. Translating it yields CASWSGITEAFF.

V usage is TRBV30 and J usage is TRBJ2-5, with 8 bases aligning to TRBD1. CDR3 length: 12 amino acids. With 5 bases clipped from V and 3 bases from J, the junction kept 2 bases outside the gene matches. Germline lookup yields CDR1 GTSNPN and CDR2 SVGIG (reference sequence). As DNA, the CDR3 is TGTGCCTGGGGACAGGGAAAAGAGACCCAGTACTTC. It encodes CAWGQGKETQYF.

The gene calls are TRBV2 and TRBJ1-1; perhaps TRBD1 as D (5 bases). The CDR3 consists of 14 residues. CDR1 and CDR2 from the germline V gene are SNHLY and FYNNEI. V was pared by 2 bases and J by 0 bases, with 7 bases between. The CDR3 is CASSENRLNTEAFF. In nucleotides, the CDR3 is TGTGCCAGCAGTGAAAACAGGTTGAACACTGAAGCTTTCTTT.

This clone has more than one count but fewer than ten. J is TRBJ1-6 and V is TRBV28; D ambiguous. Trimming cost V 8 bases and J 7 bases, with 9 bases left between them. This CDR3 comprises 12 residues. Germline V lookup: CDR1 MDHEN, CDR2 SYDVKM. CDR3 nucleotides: TGTGCCAGCGGCCAGTTAAATTCACCCCTCCACTTT. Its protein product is CASGQLNSPLHF.